The present TCR beta chain was sequenced within a study of T-cell reconstitution after alpha-beta-depleted transplantation in children. CDR3 size: 14 residues. V lost 5 bases and J 5 bases, leaving 14 bases between the germline ends. Germline loops: CDR1 SNHLY, CDR2 FYNNEI. With regard to this clonotype: Its antigen is not identified.

Unique molecular identifiers were incorporated when the TCRbeta library was constructed. TCRdb reprocessed the PCR reads with MiXCR, giving one entry per CDR3 protein. The data hold 250,000 to 300,000 distinct CDR3 sequences, with 10% observed a single time. Findings of the study overall: Expanded graft clones numbering several hundred reportedly gave rise to alpha-beta T cells about two months after transplant. T-cell counts and diversity at one year following transplant were attributed mainly to newly produced T cells. Surviving recipient cells, namely T cells and thymic progenitors, were the source of high day-60 TCRbeta diversity in some patients.

Sequencing was performed on PBMCs, taken before TCRalphabeta/CD19-depleted stem cell transplant. The origin of this receptor is a boy under three years old with acute myeloid leukemia, due to receive a stem cell transplant. The rearrangement uses TRBV2 and TRBJ2-3; D might be TRBD2 (6 bases). CDR3 loop: CASSSQGLGDTQYF. Here the CDR3 DNA reads TGTGCCAGCAGTTCCCAGGGACTGGGAGATACGCAGTATTTT.